The rows below give T cell receptor beta chains drawn from one sample of a study of early T cells in non-severe SARS-CoV-2 infection. TCRdb reprocessed the 5' RACE reads via MiXCR and lists one record per CDR3 protein. The table has about 60,000 distinct CDR3 sequences, around 6% seen once. Sequencing was carried out using whole blood. All receptors derive from an adult who was a healthcare worker with PCR-confirmed SARS-CoV-2 infection or an uninfected control (not recorded which). Both conserved end residues are part of each CDR3. A D gene is named only where the DNA matches it firmly. Size values are once, few and many counts, or a class for expanded clones, and some rows have none.

J gene,V gene,D gene,clone size,CDR3 protein,CDR3 DNA
TRBJ2-7,TRBV7-2,NA,many,CASSTIRTDYEQYF,TGTGCCAGCAGCACAATTCGGACAGATTACGAGCAGTACTTC
TRBJ2-5,TRBV29-1,NA,few,CSVGLAGVTQYF,TGCAGCGTGGGACTGGCCGGGGTGACCCAGTACTTC
TRBJ1-5,TRBV6-6,NA,NA,CASRPLTAGDTGPQHF,TGTGCCAGCAGACCCCTCACGGCAGGGGATACTGGGCCCCAGCATTTT
TRBJ2-3,TRBV2,NA,many,CASSLGDTQYF,TGTGCCAGCAGCCTTGGGGATACGCAGTATTTT
TRBJ2-7,TRBV5-6,TRBD1,many,CASSWTGVGWEQYF,TGTGCCAGCAGCTGGACAGGGGTGGGTTGGGAGCAGTACTTC
TRBJ2-7,TRBV12-3/TRBV12-4,NA,many,CASSAHQGLEQYF,TGTGCCAGCAGTGCCCACCAGGGTCTGGAGCAGTACTTC
TRBJ2-7,TRBV11-2,NA,many,CASSSAPAGPISYEQYF,TGTGCCAGCAGCTCTGCCCCGGCAGGACCGATCTCCTACGAGCAGTACTTC
TRBJ1-1,TRBV6-5,NA,many,CASSYEVTTEAFF,TGTGCCAGCAGTTACGAGGTCACCACTGAAGCTTTCTTT
TRBJ2-3,TRBV6-5,NA,many,CASSLRSQITDTQYF,TGTGCCAGCAGTCTCCGTAGCCAAATCACAGATACGCAGTATTTT
TRBJ2-3,TRBV5-1,NA,NA,CASKAGSTDTQYF,TGCGCCAGCAAGGCAGGGAGCACAGATACGCAGTATTTT
TRBJ1-6,TRBV6-6,NA,many,CASSYSFDRRRHF,TGTGCCAGCAGTTACTCTTTCGACAGGAGAAGACACTTT
TRBJ2-1,TRBV11-1,TRBD2,few,CASSLDSGGYNEQFF,TGTGCCAGCAGCTTAGACAGCGGGGGATACAATGAGCAGTTCTTC
TRBJ1-4,TRBV12-3/TRBV12-4,TRBD1,many,CASRQGAHNEKLFF,TGTGCCAGCAGGCAGGGGGCCCATAATGAAAAACTGTTTTTT
TRBJ1-1,TRBV24-1,NA,NA,CATRETGKNTEAFF,TGTGCCACCAGGGAAACAGGGAAAAACACTGAAGCTTTCTTT
TRBJ2-6,TRBV7-9,TRBD1,few,CASSAPGTASSGANVLTF,TGTGCCAGCAGCGCGCCCGGGACAGCCTCCTCTGGGGCCAACGTCCTGACTTTC
TRBJ1-6,TRBV5-1,TRBD1,many,CASSPQTGSGSPLHF,TGCGCCAGCAGCCCACAGACAGGGTCAGGTTCACCCCTCCACTTT
TRBJ2-5,TRBV11-2,NA,many,CASSLVGIGTNPNRQETQYF,TGTGCCAGCAGCTTAGTAGGTATAGGGACAAACCCCAATCGCCAAGAGACCCAGTACTTC
TRBJ1-4,TRBV27,NA,few,CASSLLAANEKLFF,TGTGCCAGCAGTTTACTGGCAGCTAATGAAAAACTGTTTTTT
TRBJ2-7,TRBV29-1,NA,NA,CSVEERENEQYF,TGCAGCGTTGAAGAAAGGGAGAACGAGCAGTACTTC
TRBJ1-2,TRBV18,TRBD1,many,CASSPPGQTSGYTF,TGTGCCAGCTCACCACCGGGACAGACTTCGGGCTACACCTTC
TRBJ2-1,TRBV29-1,TRBD2,many,CSVAPGLAGVGEQFF,TGCAGCGTCGCCCCTGGACTAGCGGGAGTAGGTGAGCAGTTCTTC
TRBJ2-1,TRBV12-3/TRBV12-4,NA,many,CASTPSYNEQFF,TGTGCCAGCACCCCGTCCTACAATGAGCAGTTCTTC
TRBJ1-4,TRBV5-4,NA,many,CASSLAGIENEKLFF,TGTGCCAGCAGCTTGGCTGGGATTGAGAATGAAAAACTGTTTTTT